Listed below are T cell receptor beta chains from one sample, sequenced in a study of cytomegalovirus exposure and HLA in healthy donors. Measured with immunoSEQ multiplex PCR; TCRdb has only the in-frame clones, and not every one. The repertoire holds a few hundred thousand clones, with under 80% as singletons. Sample: PBMCs. The receptors here all came from a woman aged 25 to 45 in good health and CMV-seronegative. Both conserved end residues are part of each CDR3. The order of the fields is clone size, J gene, V gene, D gene, CDR3 protein, CDR3 DNA. D genes are given only for firm matches. Size tells how often a clone was seen (once, few, many) or the class of an expanded clone, and some rows leave it out.

size: NA; J: TRBJ2-7; V: TRBV29-1; D: NA; CDR3: CSVEVWGEYEQYF; DNA: TGCAGCGTTGAAGTTTGGGGGGAGTACGAGCAGTACTTC
size: NA; J: TRBJ2-5; V: TRBV7-3; D: TRBD1; CDR3: CASSPGTAETQYF; DNA: TGTGCCAGCAGCCCTGGGACAGCGGAGACCCAGTACTTC
size: few; J: TRBJ1-5; V: TRBV18; D: NA; CDR3: CASSPGDLDQPQHF; DNA: TGTGCCAGCTCACCCGGGGACTTGGATCAGCCCCAGCATTTT
size: NA; J: TRBJ1-5; V: TRBV15; D: TRBD1; CDR3: CATSGRTGFRSNQPQHF; DNA: TGTGCCACCAGCGGCCGGACAGGGTTCCGAAGCAATCAGCCCCAGCATTTT
size: few; J: TRBJ1-4; V: TRBV9; D: NA; CDR3: CASSLGGGTNEKLFF; DNA: TGTGCCAGCAGCTTAGGGGGGGGGACTAATGAAAAACTGTTTTTT
size: NA; J: TRBJ2-5; V: TRBV30; D: NA; CDR3: CAWSAGGGGETQYF; DNA: TGTGCCTGGAGTGCAGGAGGGGGAGGGGAGACCCAGTACTTC
size: NA; J: TRBJ1-2; V: TRBV30; D: NA; CDR3: CAWSPSLTAHYGYTF; DNA: TGTGCCTGGTCTCCATCTCTGACAGCCCACTATGGCTACACCTTC
size: NA; J: TRBJ1-1; V: TRBV5-1; D: NA; CDR3: CASSHYQRTAQNTEAFF; DNA: TGCGCCAGCAGCCACTATCAGAGGACAGCCCAGAACACTGAAGCTTTCTTT
size: NA; J: TRBJ1-1; V: TRBV7-8; D: NA; CDR3: CASSLGPGMNTEAFF; DNA: TGTGCCAGCAGCTTAGGCCCCGGGATGAACACTGAAGCTTTCTTT
size: once; J: TRBJ2-5; V: TRBV19; D: TRBD2; CDR3: CASSINSVAGGPRETQYF; DNA: TGTGCCAGTAGTATAAATTCGGTAGCGGGAGGCCCCAGGGAGACCCAGTACTTC
size: NA; J: TRBJ1-1; V: TRBV6-6; D: NA; CDR3: CASSPRLGDTEAFF; DNA: TGTGCCAGCAGTCCCAGATTAGGAGACACTGAAGCTTTCTTT
size: NA; J: TRBJ1-1; V: TRBV7-6; D: TRBD1; CDR3: CASSLLSRGRMNTEAFF; DNA: TGTGCCAGCAGCTTATTATCCAGGGGGCGTATGAACACTGAAGCTTTCTTT
size: few; J: TRBJ2-7; V: TRBV4-1; D: TRBD1; CDR3: CASSRLTGTGSNEQYF; DNA: TGCGCCAGCAGCCGCCTCACCGGGACAGGGAGCAACGAGCAGTACTTC
size: NA; J: TRBJ2-1; V: TRBV15; D: NA; CDR3: CATSRERVVYNEQFF; DNA: TGTGCCACCAGCAGAGAGCGGGTGGTCTACAATGAGCAGTTCTTC
size: NA; J: TRBJ2-5; V: TRBV7-3; D: NA; CDR3: CASTPRGGEETQYF; DNA: TGTGCCAGCACCCCAAGAGGCGGGGAAGAGACCCAGTACTTC
size: NA; J: TRBJ2-7; V: TRBV7-9; D: NA; CDR3: CSSSSSHAGLYEQYF; DNA: TGTTCCAGCAGCTCCTCACACGCGGGACTCTACGAGCAGTACTTC
size: NA; J: TRBJ2-4; V: TRBV7-8; D: NA; CDR3: CASSLARSGNIQYF; DNA: TGTGCCAGCAGCTTAGCAAGGTCAGGAAACATTCAGTACTTC
size: once; J: TRBJ2-5; V: TRBV19; D: TRBD2; CDR3: CASSILSGLAGGRETQYF; DNA: TGTGCCAGTAGTATCCTATCGGGACTAGCGGGGGGGCGAGAGACCCAGTACTTC
size: NA; J: TRBJ1-5; V: TRBV5-6; D: NA; CDR3: CASSPAGGANQPQHF; DNA: TGTGCCAGCAGCCCTGCCGGGGGGGCAAATCAGCCCCAGCATTTT
size: few; J: TRBJ2-7; V: TRBV30; D: NA; CDR3: CAWSQGSGTYEQYF; DNA: TGTGCCTGGAGTCAGGGTAGCGGTACGTACGAGCAGTACTTC
size: NA; J: TRBJ2-5; V: TRBV5-4; D: TRBD2; CDR3: CASSLGLIAGVEETQYF; DNA: TGTGCCAGCAGCTTGGGTCTTATTGCGGGAGTAGAAGAGACCCAGTACTTC
size: NA; J: TRBJ1-4; V: TRBV7-9; D: NA; CDR3: CASSLEVRGVSNEKLFF; DNA: TGTGCCAGCAGCTTAGAGGTGCGGGGGGTCTCTAATGAAAAACTGTTTTTT
size: NA; J: TRBJ1-1; V: TRBV6-4; D: TRBD1; CDR3: CASSRQGDTEAFF; DNA: TGTGCCAGCAGCCGACAGGGGGACACTGAAGCTTTCTTT
size: NA; J: TRBJ2-5; V: TRBV4-1; D: TRBD1; CDR3: CASSQKPGQGGDAETQYF; DNA: TGCGCCAGCAGCCAAAAACCGGGACAGGGAGGGGACGCGGAGACCCAGTACTTC
size: NA; J: TRBJ2-1; V: TRBV13; D: TRBD1; CDR3: CASSLRDSLGNEQFF; DNA: TGTGCCAGCAGCCTAAGGGACAGCTTGGGGAATGAGCAGTTCTTC
size: NA; J: TRBJ2-5; V: TRBV20-1; D: NA; CDR3: CSAWFRETQYF; DNA: TGCAGTGCTTGGTTCCGGGAGACCCAGTACTTC
size: NA; J: TRBJ2-7; V: TRBV7-9; D: TRBD1; CDR3: CASSSQGAGYEQYF; DNA: TGTGCCAGCAGCTCCCAGGGGGCTGGCTACGAGCAGTACTTC
size: NA; J: TRBJ2-7; V: TRBV10-3; D: NA; CDR3: CAISAGAWEQYF; DNA: TGTGCCATCAGTGCGGGAGCATGGGAGCAGTACTTC
size: few; J: TRBJ2-7; V: TRBV6-6; D: NA; CDR3: CASSYTGSRDEQYF; DNA: TGTGCCAGCAGTTACACAGGGTCTAGGGACGAGCAGTACTTC
size: NA; J: TRBJ1-5; V: TRBV7-2; D: TRBD1; CDR3: CASSPRTGFNQPQHF; DNA: TGTGCCAGCAGCCCACGGACAGGATTCAATCAGCCCCAGCATTTT
size: NA; J: TRBJ1-5; V: TRBV19; D: NA; CDR3: CASSIVKGYSNQPQHF; DNA: TGTGCCAGTAGTATAGTAAAGGGGTATAGCAATCAGCCCCAGCATTTT
size: NA; J: TRBJ2-7; V: TRBV7-9; D: TRBD1; CDR3: CASSDRQGPSYEQYF; DNA: TGTGCCAGCAGCGACCGACAGGGTCCTTCCTACGAGCAGTACTTC
size: NA; J: TRBJ2-5; V: TRBV7-8; D: NA; CDR3: CASSRRKTQYF; DNA: TGTGCCAGCAGCCGGCGGAAGACCCAGTACTTC
size: few; J: TRBJ1-3; V: TRBV7-9; D: NA; CDR3: CASSAGGYGNTIYF; DNA: TGTGCCAGCAGCGCCGGGGGATATGGAAACACCATATATTTT
size: NA; J: TRBJ1-1; V: TRBV7-6; D: NA; CDR3: CASSSSAGGQTEAFF; DNA: TGTGCCAGCAGCTCCAGTGCCGGGGGGCAAACTGAAGCTTTCTTT
size: NA; J: TRBJ1-2; V: TRBV15; D: NA; CDR3: CATSRDRATSGGYTF; DNA: TGTGCCACCAGCAGAGATAGGGCCACATCAGGGGGCTACACCTTC
size: few; J: TRBJ2-5; V: TRBV6-5; D: NA; CDR3: CASAGLVIQETQYF; DNA: TGTGCCAGCGCGGGACTCGTAATTCAAGAGACCCAGTACTTC
size: NA; J: TRBJ2-1; V: TRBV9; D: TRBD1; CDR3: CASSASGQGNEQFF; DNA: TGTGCCAGCAGCGCCTCGGGACAGGGCAATGAGCAGTTCTTC
size: NA; J: TRBJ2-3; V: TRBV7-9; D: TRBD2; CDR3: CASSPPLAGGVNTQYF; DNA: TGTGCCAGCAGCCCACCGCTAGCGGGGGGTGTAAATACGCAGTATTTT
size: NA; J: TRBJ2-2; V: TRBV19; D: NA; CDR3: CASQGIVAGELFF; DNA: TGTGCCTCTCAGGGGATAGTGGCCGGGGAGCTGTTTTTT
size: NA; J: TRBJ2-3; V: TRBV5-6; D: NA; CDR3: CASRRLSHFTDTQYF; DNA: TGTGCCAGCAGGCGACTGAGCCACTTCACAGATACGCAGTATTTT
size: NA; J: TRBJ1-2; V: TRBV30; D: TRBD1; CDR3: CAWEDRATGYTF; DNA: TGTGCCTGGGAGGACAGGGCTACTGGCTACACCTTC
size: NA; J: TRBJ2-3; V: TRBV9; D: NA; CDR3: CASSVAGATDTQYF; DNA: TGTGCCAGCAGCGTAGCAGGGGCCACAGATACGCAGTATTTT
size: NA; J: TRBJ1-4; V: TRBV25-1; D: TRBD1; CDR3: CASSQDRRRTTNEKLFF; DNA: TGTGCCAGCAGCCAGGACAGGCGACGAACAACTAATGAAAAACTGTTTTTT
size: NA; J: TRBJ2-7; V: TRBV2; D: TRBD1; CDR3: CASSQDRASYEQYF; DNA: TGTGCCAGCAGTCAGGACAGGGCCTCCTACGAGCAGTACTTC
size: NA; J: TRBJ1-4; V: TRBV27; D: NA; CDR3: CASRDRLNEKLFF; DNA: TGTGCCAGCAGGGACAGACTTAATGAAAAACTGTTTTTT
size: NA; J: TRBJ1-4; V: TRBV6-1; D: NA; CDR3: CASISWAGEVEKLFF; DNA: TGTGCCAGCATCTCTTGGGCGGGGGAGGTCGAAAAACTGTTTTTT
size: NA; J: TRBJ2-3; V: TRBV5-4; D: TRBD2; CDR3: CATRLAGETDTQYF; DNA: TGTGCCACGAGACTAGCGGGAGAGACAGATACGCAGTATTTT
size: NA; J: TRBJ1-4; V: TRBV5-4; D: TRBD1; CDR3: CASSLGQGRTNEKLFF; DNA: TGTGCCAGCAGCCTTGGACAGGGCCGGACTAATGAAAAACTGTTTTTT
size: NA; J: TRBJ1-2; V: TRBV9; D: NA; CDR3: CASRQGSYGYTF; DNA: TGTGCCAGCAGACAGGGTTCCTATGGCTACACCTTC
size: once; J: TRBJ2-7; V: TRBV19; D: TRBD1; CDR3: CASSKGQGGYEQYF; DNA: TGTGCCAGTAGTAAAGGACAGGGGGGGTACGAGCAGTACTTC
size: NA; J: TRBJ2-5; V: TRBV7-9; D: TRBD2; CDR3: CASSLSQRGQETQYF; DNA: TGTGCCAGCAGCTTATCCCAGCGGGGCCAAGAGACCCAGTACTTC
size: NA; J: TRBJ1-2; V: TRBV10-3; D: NA; CDR3: CAISESLGTALNGYTF; DNA: TGTGCCATCAGTGAGTCACTGGGCACGGCCTTAAATGGCTACACCTTC